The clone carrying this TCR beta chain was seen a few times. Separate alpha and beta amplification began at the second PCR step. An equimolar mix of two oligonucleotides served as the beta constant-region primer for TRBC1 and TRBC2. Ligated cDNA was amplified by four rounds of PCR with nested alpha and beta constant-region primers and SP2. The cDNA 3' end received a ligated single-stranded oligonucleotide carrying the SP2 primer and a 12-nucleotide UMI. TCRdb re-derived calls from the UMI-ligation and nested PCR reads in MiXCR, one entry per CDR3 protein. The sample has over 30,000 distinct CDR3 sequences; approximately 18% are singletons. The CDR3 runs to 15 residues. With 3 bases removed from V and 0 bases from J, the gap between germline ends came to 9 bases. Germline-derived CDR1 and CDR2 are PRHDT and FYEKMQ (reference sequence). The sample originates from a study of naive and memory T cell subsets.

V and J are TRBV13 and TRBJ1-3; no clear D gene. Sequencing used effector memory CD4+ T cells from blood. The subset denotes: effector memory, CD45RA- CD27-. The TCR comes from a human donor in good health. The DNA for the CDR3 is TGTGCCAGCAGCTTTTACTACAGCTCTGGAAACACCATATATTTT. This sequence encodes CASSFYYSSGNTIYF.